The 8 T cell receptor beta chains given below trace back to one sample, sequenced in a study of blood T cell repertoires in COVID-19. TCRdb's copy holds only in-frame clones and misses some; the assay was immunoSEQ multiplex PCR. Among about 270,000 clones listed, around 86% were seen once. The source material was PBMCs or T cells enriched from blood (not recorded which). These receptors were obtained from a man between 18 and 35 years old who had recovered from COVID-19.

The CDR3 loop reads CASSSGGSRNEQFF. DNA of the CDR3: TGTGCCAGCAGCTCCGGAGGGTCGCGCAATGAGCAGTTCTTC. The rearrangement links TRBV13 to TRBJ2-1; possibly TRBD2 for D (6 bases). Germline CDR1 PRHDT, CDR2 FYEKMQ (reference sequence). Trimming removed 4 bases at V and 6 bases at J, with 13 bases between. The CDR3 extends over 14 amino acids.

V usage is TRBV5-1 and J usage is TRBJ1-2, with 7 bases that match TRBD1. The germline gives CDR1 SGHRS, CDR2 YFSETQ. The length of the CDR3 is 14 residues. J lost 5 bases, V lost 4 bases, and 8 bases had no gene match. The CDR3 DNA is TGCGCCAGCAGCCTAACGGACAGGACTTATGGCTACACCTTC. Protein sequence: CASSLTDRTYGYTF. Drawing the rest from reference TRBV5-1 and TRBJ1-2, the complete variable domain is KAGVTQTPRYLIKTRGQQVTLSCSPISGHRSVSWYQQTPGQGLQFLFEYFSETQRNKGNFPGRFSGRQFSNSRSEMNVSTLELGDSALYLCASSLTDRTYGYTFGSGTRLTVV.

The CDR3: CASSLRRESGGYTF. For the CDR3, the DNA is TGTGCCAGCAGCCTAAGACGGGAATCGGGTGGCTACACCTTC. This chain joins TRBV27 and TRBJ1-2; D is uncertain. The CDR3 totals 14 residues. Trimming removed 6 bases from V and 7 bases from J, with 18 bases in between. CDR1 and CDR2 (germline): MNHEY, SMNVEV (reference sequence).

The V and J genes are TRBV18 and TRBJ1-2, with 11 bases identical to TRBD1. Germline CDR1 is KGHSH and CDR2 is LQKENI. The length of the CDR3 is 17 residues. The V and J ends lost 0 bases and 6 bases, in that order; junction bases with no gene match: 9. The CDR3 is CASSPPWSRTGGDGYTF. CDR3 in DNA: TGTGCCAGCTCACCACCGTGGTCTCGGACAGGGGGCGATGGCTACACCTTC.

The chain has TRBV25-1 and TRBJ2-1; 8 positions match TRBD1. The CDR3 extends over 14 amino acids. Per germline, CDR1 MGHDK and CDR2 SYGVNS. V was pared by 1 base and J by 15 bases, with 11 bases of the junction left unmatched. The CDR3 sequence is CASSESETGVVLFF. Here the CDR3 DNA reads TGTGCCAGCAGTGAATCCGAGACAGGGGTAGTTTTGTTCTTC.

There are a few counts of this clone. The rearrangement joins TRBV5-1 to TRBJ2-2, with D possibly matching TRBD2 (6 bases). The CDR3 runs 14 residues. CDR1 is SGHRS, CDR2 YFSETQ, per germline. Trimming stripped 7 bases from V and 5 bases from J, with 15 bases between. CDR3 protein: CASHEDYTTGELFF. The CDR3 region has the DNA TGCGCCAGCCATGAGGACTACACTACCGGGGAGCTGTTTTTT.

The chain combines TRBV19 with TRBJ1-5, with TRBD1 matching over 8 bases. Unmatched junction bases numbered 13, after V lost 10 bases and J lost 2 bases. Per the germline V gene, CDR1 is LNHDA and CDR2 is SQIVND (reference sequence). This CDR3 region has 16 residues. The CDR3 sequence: CATDPTGVFGNQPQHF. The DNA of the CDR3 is TGTGCCACCGATCCGACAGGGGTTTTTGGCAATCAGCCCCAGCATTTT.

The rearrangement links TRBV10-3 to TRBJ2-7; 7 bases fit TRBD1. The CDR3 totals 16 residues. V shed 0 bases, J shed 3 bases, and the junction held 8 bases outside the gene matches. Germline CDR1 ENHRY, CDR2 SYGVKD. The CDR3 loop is CAISESQGNPLYEQYF. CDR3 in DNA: TGTGCCATCAGTGAGTCACAGGGGAACCCACTCTACGAGCAGTACTTC.